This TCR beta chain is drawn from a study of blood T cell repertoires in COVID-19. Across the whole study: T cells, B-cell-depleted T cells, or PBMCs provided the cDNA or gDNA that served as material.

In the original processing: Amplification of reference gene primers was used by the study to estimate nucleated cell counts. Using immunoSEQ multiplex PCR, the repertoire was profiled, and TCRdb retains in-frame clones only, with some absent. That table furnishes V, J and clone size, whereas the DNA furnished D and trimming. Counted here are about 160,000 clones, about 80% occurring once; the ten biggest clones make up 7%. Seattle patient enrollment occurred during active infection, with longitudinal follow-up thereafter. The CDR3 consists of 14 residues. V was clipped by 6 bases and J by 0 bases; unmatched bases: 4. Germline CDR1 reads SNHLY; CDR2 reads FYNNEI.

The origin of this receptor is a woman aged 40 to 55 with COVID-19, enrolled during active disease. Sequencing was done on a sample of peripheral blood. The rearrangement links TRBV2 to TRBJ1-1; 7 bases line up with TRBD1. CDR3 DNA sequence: TGTGCCAGCAGGGGACAGTCTTTGAACACTGAAGCTTTCTTT. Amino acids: CASRGQSLNTEAFF.